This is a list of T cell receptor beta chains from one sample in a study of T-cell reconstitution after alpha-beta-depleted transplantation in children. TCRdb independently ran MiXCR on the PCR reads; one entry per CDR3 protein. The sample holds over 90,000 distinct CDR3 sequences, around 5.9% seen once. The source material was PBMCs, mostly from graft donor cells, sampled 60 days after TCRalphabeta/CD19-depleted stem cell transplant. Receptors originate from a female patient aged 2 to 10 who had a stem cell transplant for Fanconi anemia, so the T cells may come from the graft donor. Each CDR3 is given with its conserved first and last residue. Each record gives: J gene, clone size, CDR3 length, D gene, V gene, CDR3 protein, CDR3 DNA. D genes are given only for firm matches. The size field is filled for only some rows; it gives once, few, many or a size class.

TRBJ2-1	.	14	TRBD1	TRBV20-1	CSARPGQNYNEQFF	TGCAGTGCTAGACCGGGACAGAACTACAATGAGCAGTTCTTC
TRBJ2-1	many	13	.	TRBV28	CATVTSSYNEQFF	TGTGCCACCGTGACCAGCTCCTACAATGAGCAGTTCTTC
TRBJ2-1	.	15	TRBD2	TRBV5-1	CASSARTSGGNEQFF	TGCGCCAGCAGCGCTAGGACTAGCGGGGGCAATGAGCAGTTCTTC
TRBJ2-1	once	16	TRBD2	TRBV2	CASRPLAGSSYNEQFF	TGTGCCAGCAGACCCTTAGCGGGGAGCTCCTACAATGAGCAGTTCTTC
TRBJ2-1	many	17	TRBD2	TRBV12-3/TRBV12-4	CASSFNPSGFSYNEQFF	TGTGCCAGCAGTTTCAACCCTAGCGGGTTCTCCTACAATGAGCAGTTCTTC
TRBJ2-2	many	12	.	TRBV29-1	CSVGQATGELFF	TGCAGCGTTGGACAGGCTACCGGGGAGCTGTTTTTT
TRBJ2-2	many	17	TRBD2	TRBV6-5	CASSYSAGGPNTGELFF	TGTGCCAGCAGTTACTCCGCGGGAGGACCGAACACCGGGGAGCTGTTTTTT
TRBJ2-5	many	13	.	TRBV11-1	CASSKQGRETQYF	TGTGCCAGCAGCAAACAGGGAAGAGAGACCCAGTACTTC
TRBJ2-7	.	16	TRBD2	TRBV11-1	CASSLRFGTSRDEQYF	TGTGCCAGCAGCTTACGGTTCGGGACTAGCCGTGACGAGCAGTACTTC
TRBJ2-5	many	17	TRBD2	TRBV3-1	CASSQPWTSGDGETQYF	TGTGCCAGCAGCCAACCTTGGACTAGCGGGGACGGAGAGACCCAGTACTTC
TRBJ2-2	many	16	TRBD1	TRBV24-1	CATSDTQGARTGELFF	TGTGCCACCAGTGATACACAGGGGGCGCGCACCGGGGAGCTGTTTTTT
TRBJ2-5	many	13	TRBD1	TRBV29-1	CSVVRQGVKTQYF	TGCAGCGTTGTCCGCCAGGGGGTGAAGACCCAGTACTTC
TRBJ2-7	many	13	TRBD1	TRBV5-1	CASGDRFPYEQYF	TGCGCCAGCGGGGACAGATTCCCCTACGAGCAGTACTTC
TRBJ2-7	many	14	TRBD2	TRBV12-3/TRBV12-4	CASSFTGGGYEQYF	TGTGCCAGCAGTTTTACGGGAGGGGGCTACGAGCAGTACTTC
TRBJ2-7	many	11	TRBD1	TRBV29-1	CSAGTAYEQYF	TGCAGCGCGGGGACAGCCTACGAGCAGTACTTC
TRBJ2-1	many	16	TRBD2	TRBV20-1	CSAPGLLAGFYNEQFF	TGCAGTGCTCCCGGACTACTAGCGGGGTTCTACAATGAGCAGTTCTTC
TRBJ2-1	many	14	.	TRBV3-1	CASSQDGHRAEQFF	TGTGCCAGCAGCCAAGATGGTCACAGGGCAGAGCAGTTCTTC
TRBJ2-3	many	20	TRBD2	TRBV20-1	CSARERSGGFRHWGTDTQYF	TGCAGTGCTAGAGAACGTAGCGGGGGATTCCGACACTGGGGCACAGATACGCAGTATTTT
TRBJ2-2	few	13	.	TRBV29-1	CSVGHANTGELFF	TGCAGCGTTGGACACGCGAACACCGGGGAGCTGTTTTTT
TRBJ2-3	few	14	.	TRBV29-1	CSVEFGGTTDTQYF	TGCAGCGTTGAATTCGGGGGCACTACAGATACGCAGTATTTT
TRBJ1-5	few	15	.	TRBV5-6	CASSLGPGLDQPQHF	TGTGCCAGCAGCTTGGGGCCAGGGTTGGATCAGCCCCAGCATTTT
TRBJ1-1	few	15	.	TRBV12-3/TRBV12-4	CASNPSGASGTEAFF	TGTGCCAGCAATCCTTCGGGGGCGTCGGGGACTGAAGCTTTCTTT
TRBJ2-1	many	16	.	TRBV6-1	CATAFWRGASYNEQFF	TGTGCCACCGCCTTTTGGAGGGGGGCCTCCTACAATGAGCAGTTCTTC
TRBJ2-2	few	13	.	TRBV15	CATSSPWAGELFF	TGTGCCACCAGCAGCCCGTGGGCCGGGGAGCTGTTTTTT
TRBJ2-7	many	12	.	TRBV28	CASSLLEYEQYF	TGTGCCAGCAGTTTATTGGAGTACGAGCAGTACTTC
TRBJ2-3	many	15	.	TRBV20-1	CSARASSGYTDTQYF	TGCAGTGCTAGAGCCTCGAGCGGGTACACAGATACGCAGTATTTT
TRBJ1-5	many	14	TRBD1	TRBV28	CASSLPGGIQPQHF	TGTGCCAGCAGTTTGCCAGGGGGAATTCAGCCCCAGCATTTT
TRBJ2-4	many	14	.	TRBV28	CASSPNGGTNIQYF	TGTGCCAGCAGTCCCAATGGGGGGACTAACATTCAGTACTTC
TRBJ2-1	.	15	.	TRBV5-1	CASSGAIGGPKREFF	TGCGCCAGCAGCGGTGCTATCGGGGGACCTAAGAGGGAGTTCTTC
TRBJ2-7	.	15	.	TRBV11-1	CASSPLWDLTYEQYF	TGTGCCAGCAGTCCATTGTGGGACTTAACCTACGAGCAGTACTTC
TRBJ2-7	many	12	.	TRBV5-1	CASSLDIYEQYF	TGCGCCAGCAGCTTGGATATCTACGAGCAGTACTTC
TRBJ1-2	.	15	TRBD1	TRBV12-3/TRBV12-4	CASTLTGGAPGGYTF	TGTGCCAGCACCCTGACAGGGGGCGCCCCAGGGGGCTACACCTTC
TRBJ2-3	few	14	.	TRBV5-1	CATKNLGGTDTQYF	TGCGCCACCAAGAATCTGGGGGGCACAGATACGCAGTATTTT
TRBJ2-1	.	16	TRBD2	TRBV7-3	CASSLWTSGGYNEQFF	TGTGCCAGCAGCTTATGGACTAGCGGTGGGTACAATGAGCAGTTCTTC
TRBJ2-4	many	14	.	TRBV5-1	CASSLGGAKNIQYF	TGCGCCAGCAGCTTGGGAGGGGCCAAAAACATTCAGTACTTC
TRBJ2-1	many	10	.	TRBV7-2	CASRGNEQFF	TGTGCCAGCAGGGGGAATGAGCAGTTCTTC
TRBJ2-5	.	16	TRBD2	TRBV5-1	CASSRASGRSVETQYF	TGCGCCAGCAGCCGGGCTAGCGGGAGGTCGGTAGAGACCCAGTACTTC
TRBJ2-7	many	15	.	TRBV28	CASSLLREHPYEQYF	TGTGCCAGCAGTCTTCTACGGGAGCATCCTTACGAGCAGTACTTC
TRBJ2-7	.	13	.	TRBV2	CAGGGRVDYEQYF	TGTGCCGGCGGGGGCAGGGTAGACTACGAGCAGTACTTC
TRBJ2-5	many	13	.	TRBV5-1	CASGPGVEETQYF	TGCGCCAGCGGGCCAGGGGTAGAAGAGACCCAGTACTTC
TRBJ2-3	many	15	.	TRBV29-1	CSVVSIPGGTDTQYF	TGCAGCGTTGTATCCATCCCAGGTGGCACAGATACGCAGTATTTT
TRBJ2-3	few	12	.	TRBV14	CASSRPPGQQYF	TGTGCCAGCAGCCGCCCGCCGGGACAGCAGTATTTT
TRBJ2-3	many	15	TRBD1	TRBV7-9	CASSLRGLATDTQYF	TGTGCCAGCAGCTTAAGGGGGCTAGCCACAGATACGCAGTATTTT
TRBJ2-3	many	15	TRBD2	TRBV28	CASSFRDYRTDTQYF	TGTGCCAGCAGTTTCCGGGACTATCGCACAGATACGCAGTATTTT
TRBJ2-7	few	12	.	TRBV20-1	CSASQTGYEQYF	TGCAGTGCTAGCCAGACAGGCTACGAGCAGTACTTC
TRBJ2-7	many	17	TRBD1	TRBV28	CASSLPWNRGRSYEQYF	TGTGCCAGCAGTTTGCCATGGAACAGGGGGCGATCCTACGAGCAGTACTTC
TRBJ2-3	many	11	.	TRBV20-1	CSATITDTQYF	TGCAGTGCTACCATCACAGATACGCAGTATTTT
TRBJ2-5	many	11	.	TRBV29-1	CSVEAVPTQYF	TGCAGCGTTGAAGCGGTACCTACCCAGTACTTC
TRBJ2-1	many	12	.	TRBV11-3	CASSFQYNEQFF	TGTGCCAGCAGCTTCCAATACAATGAGCAGTTCTTC
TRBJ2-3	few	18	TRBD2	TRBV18	CASSTRGLTSGSTDTQYF	TGTGCCAGCTCAACACGGGGATTGACTAGCGGGAGCACAGATACGCAGTATTTT